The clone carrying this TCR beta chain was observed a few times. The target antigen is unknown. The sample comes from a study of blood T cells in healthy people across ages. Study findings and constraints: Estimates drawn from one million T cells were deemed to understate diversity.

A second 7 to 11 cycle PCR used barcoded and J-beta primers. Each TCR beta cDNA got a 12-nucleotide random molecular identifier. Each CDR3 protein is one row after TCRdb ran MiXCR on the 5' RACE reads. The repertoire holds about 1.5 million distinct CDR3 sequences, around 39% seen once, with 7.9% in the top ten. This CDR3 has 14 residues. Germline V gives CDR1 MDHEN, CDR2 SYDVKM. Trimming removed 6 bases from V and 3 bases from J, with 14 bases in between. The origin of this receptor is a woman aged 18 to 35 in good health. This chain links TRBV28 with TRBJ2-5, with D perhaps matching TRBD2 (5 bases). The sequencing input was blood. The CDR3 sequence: CASSPGVREETQYF. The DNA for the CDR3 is TGTGCCAGCAGCCCCGGGGTACGGGAAGAGACCCAGTACTTC.